This T cell receptor beta chain was profiled in a study of shared clonotypes between healthy human individuals (dated by TCRdb to about 2020). The study in broad terms: Three men and a couple of women, aged 18 to 49 years, made up the cohort. For each donor, three plates each were used for CD4 naive and CD4 memory, two plates were used for CD8 naive, and one plate was used for CD8 memory. To estimate repertoire size and how much clonotypes are shared between individuals, the study performed deep sequencing of blood TCR repertoires from roughly five healthy adults. Libraries were prepared and TCR repertoires were sequenced by different laboratories using diverse techniques, in order to increase sequencing depth and limit assay-specific biases. Per donor, leukapheresis produced somewhere between about 0.9 and 9.5 billion PBMCs. On the study overall, not on this receptor specifically: Sampling was restricted to blood, and TCR repertoires in tissue are likely to differ from TCR repertoires in blood. When a few donors were compared, the shared fraction of clonotypes was 5% to 6.5% for naive CD4, about 4% for naive CD8, 2.3% for memory CD4, and less than 0.45% for memory CD8. Estimated clonotype richness was generally larger for naive than for memory subsets. Incomplete sequencing was indicated by rarefaction of sorted-subset datasets, despite the large sequencing depth. Compared with non-shared clonotypes, clonotypes shared by all four sorted-subset donors had higher generation probabilities. The small number of donors limited the genetic and exposure-history diversity represented. Pairwise subsampling indicated that sequencing depth was expected to affect the degree of clonotype sharing among donors.

Comment on this clone: There is no known antigen for this receptor. No base quality information exists; no much larger clone differs at one position.

The CDR3 spans 16 residues, from the cysteine through the phenylalanine. Only CDR3 DNA is held: 48 bases, read in frame from base 1. Trimming removed 0 bases from V and 7 bases from J; the gene matches leave 8 bases unexplained. CDR1 SGHDT and CDR2 YYEEEE are derived from the germline V gene. Using the deep immunoSEQ assay, multiplex PCR amplified TCR CDR3 regions from genomic DNA. Extracted genomic DNA from each cell subset was spread evenly across all wells of several immunoSEQ 96-well plates, with each plate serving as a replicate. For sorted subsets, roughly 200 ng of genomic DNA, equivalent to 25,000 to 35,000 T cell genomes, went into each replicate PCR. The purified libraries were quantified using a Qubit 3.0 fluorometer, sized with a Bioanalyzer 2100, and then quantified again using the KAPA Library Quantification kit. Each immunoSEQ 96-well plate was sequenced on its own single-read 150-cycle Illumina NextSeq 550 flow cell. Turning to the authors' computational methods: Because the immunoSEQ output included only junctional sequences and no quality scores, the filtering could not be the same as the filtering used for full-length reads. To assign V/J genes and CDR3, sequences were annotated against IMGT germline references using PyIR, a Python wrapper for IgBLAST v1.9. Reads with weak V/J assignments (E-value above 1e-6), missing CDR3, stop codons, out-of-frame junctions, or ambiguous translated residues were removed. V3J clonotypes were defined by identical inferred V gene, J gene, and CDR3 amino acid sequence. Percentage overlap between repertoires was calculated by dividing the number of shared unique clonotypes by the size of the smaller repertoire. Three approaches were used to assess repertoire richness: RTK rarefaction, the Chao1 estimator, and Recon v2.1 estimates of unobserved clonotypes. OLGA was used to compute generation probabilities for all TCRbeta clonotypes that the gDNA method yielded from a handful of donors. Held by TCRdb, this immuneACCESS table contains in-frame sequences only and omits some clones. Under half of the omission traces to an unresolved V gene where checked; the cause of the rest is unknown. That table gives V, J and clone size, and the DNA gave D and trimming. This sample gives about 1.1 million clones in total; about 72% of them show up just once. The ten top clones hold approximately 0.9% of the sample.

Healthy HIV-negative adults with no recently reported acute infections or vaccinations were included as donors. Only Caucasian adults living in Nashville, Tennessee, USA were represented among the donors. Magnetic negative selection was used to enrich CD4+ T cells, after which naive cells were positively selected on CD45RA and the negative fraction became the memory subset. Blood was collected by leukapheresis, and PBMCs were isolated by Ficoll-Histopaque density gradient centrifugation and then cryopreserved in liquid nitrogen vapor phase. Analytical flow cytometry was used to check the purity and quantity of each magnetically sorted T cell population. Each sorted fraction had its genomic DNA isolated and then quantified by UV absorbance on a Nanodrop 2000c.

This sequence originates from a man between 18 and 35 years old in good health. Some clones in this sample may be carry-over from other donors' samples. Sample: memory CD4+ T cells from PBMCs. The cell subset or site label, as the study defines it: CD45RA-negative fraction. This chain is built from TRBV5-6 and TRBJ2-5, and TRBD1 aligns with 11 junction nucleotides. Here the CDR3 is given as CASSLALTGTGGTQYF. The DNA is as follows: TGTGCCAGCAGCTTGGCTCTTACCGGGACAGGGGGGACCCAGTACTTC.